This T cell receptor beta chain was observed in a study of vaccination effects on CD4 cells after COVID-19. Libraries were prepared by immunoSEQ multiplex PCR; TCRdb keeps only in-frame clonotypes and omits some of them. The table lists about 45,000 clones, roughly four fifths of them singletons, with just under 30% in the top ten. This CDR3 is built from 15 residues. The V gene's germline CDR1 is MRHNA and CDR2 SNTAGT. Losses at the gene ends were 3 bases for V and 7 bases for J; bases not matched to a gene: 5. In the ViraFEST assay, antigen-specific CD4+ clonotypes were identified by expansion after peptide-pool stimulation. Following culture for nine to ten days, CD4+ T cells were isolated. This person's SARS-CoV-2 infection, confirmed by PCR, occurred between March and December 2020. For each well, two million PBMC were cultured with around 9.8 IU/ml IL-2 and about 9.1 ug/ml peptides. On this clone: The antigen remains undetermined.

Sample: CD4+ T cells from PBMCs cultured with a peptide pool, taken before COVID-19 vaccination. The V gene is TRBV6-4, the J gene TRBJ2-1; 11 positions match TRBD2. This TCR came from a human donor who had a prior SARS-CoV-2 infection. The CDR3 protein is CASSELAGAGNEQFF. The CDR3 region has the DNA TGTGCCAGCAGTGAACTAGCGGGAGCAGGAAATGAGCAGTTCTTC.